This is a list of T cell receptor beta chains from one sample in a study of blood T cell repertoires in COVID-19. Profiling relied on immunoSEQ multiplex PCR, and the TCRdb table lists in-frame clones only, not all of them. This table has 200,000 to 250,000 clones, roughly 90% appearing once. Sequencing used peripheral blood. These receptors all stem from a woman in her sixties with acute or convalescent COVID-19. The CDR3 runs from the conserved cysteine through the conserved F or W.

TRBJ2-5	TRBV7-8	CASSLDQPGTGETQYF
TRBJ2-1	TRBV4-1	CASSQDPGTSVLAYNEQFF
TRBJ1-4	TRBV30	CAWSVSRVHEEKLFF
TRBJ2-7	TRBV18	CASSPPQLGTGVYEQYF
TRBJ2-1	TRBV19	CASRKKGQGAASGSGDEQFF
TRBJ2-1	TRBV5-1	CASSFTGSYNEQFF
TRBJ1-5	TRBV6-5	CASSRQTNQPQHF
TRBJ2-1	TRBV6-2/TRBV6-3	CASSYLNNEQFF
TRBJ2-3	TRBV5-6	CASSLGVQGARSTDTQYF
TRBJ2-2	TRBV30	CAWGRGGQNTGELFF
TRBJ2-2	TRBV18	CASSPRIPGQQKNTGELFF
TRBJ1-5	TRBV27	CASRPRTGGESQPQHF
TRBJ2-7	TRBV2	CASRGGLAGASYEQYF
TRBJ2-5	TRBV19	CASSTRGILETQYF
TRBJ2-1	TRBV28	CASSSYSTYNEQFF